These 31 T cell receptor beta chains came from one sample sequenced in a study of response to subunit inactivated influenza vaccine. Each CDR3 protein gets one entry after TCRdb re-called the RT-PCR reads with MiXCR. Found here are around 750,000 distinct CDR3 sequences, around 20% of them singletons; the top ten hold roughly 10%. This specimen consisted of PBMCs from blood, obtained about 5 days after vaccination. These receptors were collected from a man aged 45-60 years who received an inactivated influenza vaccine.

The gene calls are TRBV6-2 or TRBV6-3 and TRBJ2-1, with D perhaps being TRBD1 or TRBD2 (7 bases each). The CDR3 loop spans 18 amino acids. The germline V gene encodes CDR1 MNHEY and CDR2 SVGEGT. Trimming removed 6 bases at V and 1 base at J, with 22 bases between. In nucleotides, the CDR3 is TGTGCCAGCAGACCGGGGGAGGGGGCGCGAAGGTCCTACAATGAGCAGTTCTTC. This sequence encodes CASRPGEGARRSYNEQFF.

This clonotype occurred a few times. The rearrangement uses TRBV4-3 and TRBJ2-3; TRBD2 agrees at 7 bases. There are 15 residues in the CDR3. V shed 0 bases, J shed 5 bases, and the junction held 5 bases outside the gene matches. The germline gives CDR1 LGHNA, CDR2 YSLEER. The CDR3 is CASSQEWRGLDTQYF. The CDR3 region has the DNA TGCGCCAGCAGCCAAGAATGGCGGGGGTTAGATACGCAGTATTTT.

The chain couples TRBV6-1 to TRBJ2-5; 10 nucleotides align to TRBD2. This CDR3 is 15 amino acids long. Germline V gene lookup returns CDR1 MNHNS and CDR2 SASEGT. J was trimmed by 0 bases and V by 6 bases; bases with no gene match: 4. The chain's CDR3 is CASRPSGGYQETQYF. The DNA of the CDR3 is TGTGCCAGCAGACCTAGCGGGGGATACCAAGAGACCCAGTACTTC.

The genes are TRBV24-1 and TRBJ2-1, with a possible D match to TRBD2 (5 bases). CDR1 and CDR2 from the germline V gene are KGHDR and SFDVKD. CDR3 size: 14 residues. The V and J ends lost 6 bases and 9 bases respectively, with 17 bases between them. DNA of the CDR3: TGTGCCACCAGTCGGTCAGCGGCCCTGGGTGAGCAGTTCTTC. As protein: CATSRSAALGEQFF.

This clonotype showed up just a few times. The chain combines TRBV5-1 with TRBJ2-1; 10 nucleotides align to TRBD2. The V gene end was trimmed by 2 bases and the J gene end by 3 bases; junction bases not matched to a gene: 8. Germline V CDR1 and CDR2: SGHRS, YFSETQ. The CDR3 contains 17 residues. Here the CDR3 reads CASSLENIAGGYNEQFF. The CDR3 DNA reads TGCGCCAGCAGCTTAGAAAACATAGCGGGAGGCTACAATGAGCAGTTCTTC.

This clonotype was seen at least ten times. J is TRBJ2-3 and V is TRBV29-1, with D perhaps assigned TRBD1 or TRBD2 (5 bases each). The CDR3 is 14 amino acids. Per germline, CDR1 SQVTM and CDR2 ANQGSEA. Deletions cut 4 bases from V and 6 bases from J, with 17 bases between. This CDR3 is CSVGAGLEGDTQYF. The CDR3 region has the DNA TGCAGCGTTGGGGCGGGCCTTGAGGGGGATACGCAGTATTTT.

V is TRBV18 and J is TRBJ2-2; D perhaps matches TRBD1 (6 bases). This CDR3 is built from 15 residues. V was clipped by 6 bases and J by 2 bases, with 13 bases between them. In germline, CDR1 is KGHSH, CDR2 LQKENI. CDR3 sequence: CASSPGTFNTGELFF. The DNA for the CDR3 is TGTGCCAGCTCGCCCGGGACATTTAACACCGGGGAGCTGTTTTTT.

This clonotype has only a few counts. This sequence joins TRBV29-1 and TRBJ1-2; TRBD1 matches at 11 bases. CDR1 SQVTM and CDR2 ANQGSEA come from the germline V gene. The CDR3 runs to 13 residues. V lost 6 bases, J lost 2 bases, and 2 bases stayed unmatched. This chain's CDR3 is CSVRTGGNYGYTF. In DNA, the CDR3 is TGCAGCGTGAGGACAGGGGGCAACTATGGCTACACCTTC.

This clonotype showed up many times. The chain links TRBV6-2 or TRBV6-3 to TRBJ2-7; D not resolved. With 5 bases removed from V and 5 bases from J, the gap between germline ends came to 13 bases. CDR1 MNHEY and CDR2 SVGEGT come from the germline V gene. The CDR3 sequence is 13 residues long. CDR3 DNA sequence: TGTGCCAGCAGTGCGACCTTATACAACGAGCAGTACTTC. It codes for CASSATLYNEQYF.

This clonotype appeared many times. This chain links TRBV9 with TRBJ1-5; D not resolved. Trimming removed 4 bases from V and 4 bases from J, with 15 bases in between. The CDR3 has 15 residues. CDR1 is SGDLS and CDR2 is YYNGEE in the germline V gene. The CDR3 is CASSPLGGKNQPQHF. DNA for the CDR3: TGTGCCAGCAGCCCGCTTGGAGGGAAGAATCAGCCCCAGCATTTT. The complete variable domain, with remaining parts taken from reference TRBV9 and TRBJ1-5, reads DSGVTQTPKHLITATGQRVTLRCSPRSGDLSVYWYQQSLDQGLQFLIQYYNGEERAKGNILERFSAQQFPDLHSELNLSSLELGDSALYFCASSPLGGKNQPQHFGDGTRLSIL.

This clonotype turned up a few times. The chain couples TRBV13 to TRBJ1-1; 8 positions match TRBD1. This CDR3 is 14 amino acids long. Trimming at V came to 5 bases and at J to 7 bases, leaving 9 bases not matched to a gene. In germline, CDR1 is PRHDT, CDR2 FYEKMQ (reference sequence). CDR3 nucleotides: TGTGCCAGCAGCCACGACAGGGGAAGGGGTGAAGCTTTCTTT. Translation: CASSHDRGRGEAFF.

This rearrangement joins TRBV2 to TRBJ2-1; D is unresolved. V was shortened by 7 bases and J by 4 bases, with 11 bases between the two germline ends. CDR1 and CDR2 from the germline V gene are SNHLY and FYNNEI. CDR3 length equals 13 residues. This CDR3 reads CASTRWEYNEQFF. In DNA form, the CDR3 reads TGTGCCAGCACCAGATGGGAATACAATGAGCAGTTCTTC.

This clonotype showed up just a few times. The chain recombines TRBV4-3 with TRBJ2-1; no definite D call. V was shortened by 1 base and J by 10 bases, with 17 bases between the two germline ends. Germline CDR1 LGHNA, CDR2 YSLEER. This CDR3 is built from 15 residues. The CDR3 sequence is CASSQVTIGLREQFF. The CDR3 bases are TGCGCCAGCAGCCAAGTTACCATCGGGCTTCGGGAGCAGTTCTTC.

This chain uses TRBV20-1 with TRBJ2-7; TRBD2 agrees at 7 bases. J lost 6 bases, V lost 2 bases, and 10 bases had no gene match. CDR1 is DFQATT and CDR2 is SNEGSKA in the germline V gene (reference sequence). There are 14 residues in the CDR3. The CDR3 here is CSARSGTSASEQYF. In nucleotides, the CDR3 is TGCAGTGCTAGAAGTGGCACTAGCGCATCCGAGCAGTACTTC.

For the CDR3, the DNA is TGCAGTGCCCAGGAGGACCTGCCGGGGCCCTACAATGAGCAGTTCTTC. Its translation: CSAQEDLPGPYNEQFF. The chain joins TRBV20-1 to TRBJ2-1; perhaps D is TRBD1 or TRBD2 (5 bases each). The germline CDR1 and CDR2 sequences are DFQATT and SNEGSKA (reference sequence). There are 16 residues in the CDR3. Trimming took off 6 bases at V and 2 bases at J, with 20 bases between the two ends.

This rearrangement joins TRBV12-3 or TRBV12-4 to TRBJ2-1, with D perhaps assigned TRBD1 or TRBD2 (7 bases each). This CDR3 comprises 15 residues. V was cut by 1 base and J by 7 bases, with 14 bases left in between. The CDR3 DNA follows: TGTGCCAGCAGTTTAGAGGGAGGGGGCTGGAATGAGCAGTTCTTC. This translates into CASSLEGGGWNEQFF.

In its sample, this clonotype was seen a few times. This chain connects TRBV9 to TRBJ2-5, with no clear D. V was trimmed by 5 bases and J by 5 bases, leaving 10 bases between them. Germline CDR1 reads SGDLS; CDR2 reads YYNGEE. The CDR3 spans 12 residues. The CDR3 DNA is TGTGCCAGCAGTGATTTTGGGGAGACCCAGTACTTC. Translated: CASSDFGETQYF.

This chain uses TRBV29-1 with TRBJ2-5; D might be TRBD2 (5 bases). CDR3 length: 13 residues. Between the trimmed V and J ends, which lost 6 bases and 5 bases, there was a span of 16 bases. CDR1 is SQVTM and CDR2 is ANQGSEA in the germline V gene. CDR3 region: CSVTRGVTETQYF. The CDR3 coding sequence is TGCAGCGTGACCCGGGGTGTCACGGAGACCCAGTACTTC.

There are a few counts of this clonotype. The chain recombines TRBV6-5 with TRBJ1-1; maybe TRBD1 (5 bases). The ends were cut back, 0 bases at V and 4 bases at J, with 9 bases in the middle. Germline CDR1 is MNHEY and CDR2 is SVGAGI. The CDR3 spans 14 residues. The CDR3 DNA reads as TGTGCCAGCAGTTACTCCTTGAGGGGCACTGAAGCTTTCTTT. The encoded protein is CASSYSLRGTEAFF.

This chain's CDR3 is CASSLPRVQGGYGYTF. CDR3 DNA sequence: TGTGCCAGCAGCTTACCTCGCGTACAGGGAGGCTATGGCTACACCTTC. This rearrangement joins TRBV7-9 to TRBJ1-2; D is possibly TRBD1 (6 bases). The V and J ends lost 2 bases and 4 bases respectively, with 17 bases between them. CDR1 SEHNR and CDR2 FQNEAQ come from the germline V gene (reference sequence). The CDR3 totals 16 residues.

CDR3 in DNA: TGTGCCAGCTCACGAGGGGCAGGGCAGCCCCAGCATTTT. Amino acid sequence: CASSRGAGQPQHF. V gene TRBV18 combines with J gene TRBJ1-5; maybe TRBD1 (5 bases). Germline CDR1 is KGHSH and CDR2 is LQKENI. The CDR3 is made up of 13 amino acids. Trimming left V 4 bases short and J 7 bases short, with 11 bases between.

The chain is built from TRBV20-1 and TRBJ2-7; the D is unclear. The length of the CDR3 is 13 residues. Germline V lookup: CDR1 DFQATT, CDR2 SNEGSKA (reference sequence). V lost 3 bases and J 6 bases, leaving 15 bases between the germline ends. DNA for the CDR3: TGCAGTGCTAGCTACCCGATCCTGGGCGAGCAGTACTTC. Translation: CSASYPILGEQYF.

This clonotype has a handful of counts. V gene TRBV20-1 combines with J gene TRBJ1-2; 10 nucleotides line up with TRBD1. CDR1 and CDR2 from the germline V gene are DFQATT and SNEGSKA (reference sequence). The V gene end was trimmed by 4 bases and the J gene end by 9 bases; junction bases not matched to a gene: 11. The CDR3 is 14 amino acids. The CDR3 here is CSAKQTGQGIRYTF. In DNA, the CDR3 is TGCAGTGCTAAACAAACGGGACAGGGGATTCGCTACACCTTC.

This clonotype was seen a few times. The chain combines TRBV10-3 with TRBJ2-1; maybe TRBD2 (6 bases). V lost 2 bases and J 8 bases, leaving 13 bases between the germline ends. The CDR3 is 14 amino acids. Germline V lookup: CDR1 ENHRY, CDR2 SYGVKD. Here the CDR3 DNA reads TGTGCCATCAGTGAGCTCCTCAGGGACTATGAGCAGTTCTTC. Translating gives CAISELLRDYEQFF.

This clonotype turned up a few times. This sequence joins TRBV4-3 and TRBJ2-1, with D perhaps TRBD1 or TRBD2 (5 bases each). Per germline, CDR1 LGHNA and CDR2 YSLEER. The V end lost 0 bases, the J end lost 5 bases, and 20 bases lay between the germline ends. The CDR3 length is 18 residues. The CDR3 spells CASSQEVATGAFHNEQFF. DNA for the CDR3: TGCGCCAGCAGCCAAGAAGTCGCTACCGGGGCATTCCACAATGAGCAGTTCTTC.

This clonotype was counted between two and nine times. V is TRBV12-3 or TRBV12-4 and J is TRBJ2-6, with D hard to call. Trimming took off 3 bases at V and 0 bases at J, with 3 bases between the two ends. This CDR3 has 14 amino acids. CDR3 residues: CASSFISGANVLTF. Written as DNA, the CDR3 is TGTGCCAGCAGTTTTATCTCTGGGGCCAACGTCCTGACTTTC.

This chain connects TRBV2 to TRBJ2-5; 7 bases map to TRBD2. Germline V CDR1 and CDR2: SNHLY, FYNNEI. Trimming took 1 base from V and 7 from J; bases not matched to a gene: 3. CDR3 length: 13 amino acids. In DNA, the CDR3 is TGTGCCAGCAGTGAAGGGACTAGGGGGACCCAGTACTTC. Translated: CASSEGTRGTQYF.

There are a few counts of this clonotype. The V call is TRBV6-1, the J call TRBJ1-6; TRBD1 matches at 9 bases. With 5 bases clipped from V and 9 bases from J, the junction kept 8 bases outside the gene matches. Germline loops: CDR1 MNHNS, CDR2 SASEGT. CDR3 length equals 15 residues. The CDR3 DNA reads as TGTGCCAGCAGTCGCACAGGGGGCTGGGGTTCACCCCTCCACTTT. Its protein is CASSRTGGWGSPLHF.

This clonotype appeared a few times. The V and J genes are TRBV20-1 and TRBJ2-7, with TRBD1 matching 9 bases. V gave up 2 bases and J gave up 5 bases; unmatched junction bases: 13. Germline V gene sequence: CDR1 DFQATT, CDR2 SNEGSKA (reference sequence). This CDR3 region has 16 residues. The CDR3 DNA follows: TGCAGTGCTAGAAGGGGGGGCCGGGACAGGGCCCACGAGCAGTACTTC. Its translation: CSARRGGRDRAHEQYF.

The chain joins TRBV11-2 to TRBJ2-1; 9 bases are shared with TRBD2. The CDR3 runs 20 residues. Trimming at V came to 4 bases and at J to 1 base, leaving 17 bases not matched to a gene. In germline, CDR1 is SGHAT, CDR2 FQNNGV. Here the CDR3 reads CASSSPVAGGNMRSYNEQFF. CDR3 in DNA: TGTGCCAGCAGCTCCCCCGTGGCGGGAGGGAACATGCGATCCTACAATGAGCAGTTCTTC.

The genes are TRBV24-1 and TRBJ2-3, with TRBD2 matching over 8 bases. The CDR3 is 16 amino acids. V gave up 3 bases and J gave up 0 bases; unmatched junction bases: 4. Germline CDR1 reads KGHDR; CDR2 reads SFDVKD. The CDR3 loop reads CATSDPTSDSTDTQYF. For the CDR3, the DNA is TGTGCCACCAGTGATCCGACTAGCGACAGCACAGATACGCAGTATTTT.